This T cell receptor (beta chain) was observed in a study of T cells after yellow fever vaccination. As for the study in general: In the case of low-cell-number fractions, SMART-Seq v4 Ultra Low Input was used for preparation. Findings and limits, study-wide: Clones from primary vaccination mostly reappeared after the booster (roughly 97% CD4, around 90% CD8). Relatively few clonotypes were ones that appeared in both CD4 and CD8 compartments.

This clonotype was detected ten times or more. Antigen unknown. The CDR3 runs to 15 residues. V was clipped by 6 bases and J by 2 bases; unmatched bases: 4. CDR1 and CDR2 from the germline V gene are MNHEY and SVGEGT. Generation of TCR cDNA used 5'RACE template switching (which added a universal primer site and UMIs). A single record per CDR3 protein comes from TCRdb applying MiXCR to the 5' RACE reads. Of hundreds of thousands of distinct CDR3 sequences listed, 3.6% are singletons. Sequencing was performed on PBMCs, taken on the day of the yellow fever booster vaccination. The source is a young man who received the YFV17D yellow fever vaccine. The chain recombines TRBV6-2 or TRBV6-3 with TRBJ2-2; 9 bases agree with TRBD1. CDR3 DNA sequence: TGTGCCAGCAGGCTTACAGGGGGCAACACCGGGGAGCTGTTTTTT. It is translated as CASRLTGGNTGELFF.